The next 29 T cell receptor beta chains were all read from a single sample in a study of graft-versus-host responses after intestinal transplantation. Profiled with immunoSEQ multiplex PCR; TCRdb holds only in-frame clones, not every one. The sample records roughly 120,000 clones, approximately 90% being singletons. The antigens of these receptors remain unknown. Sequenced here: unstimulated CD4+ T cells sorted from spleen or lymph node cells, sampled before intestinal transplant. These receptors all stem from a human donor who received an intestinal transplant.

The CDR3 spells CASSIATSGPQETQYF. CDR3 in DNA: TGTGCCAGTAGTATAGCAACTAGCGGTCCTCAAGAGACCCAGTACTTC. This sequence joins TRBV19 and TRBJ2-5, with 8 bases lining up with TRBD2. The junction had 6 bases not matched to a gene; V was cut back by 1 base and J by 2 bases. CDR3 length: 16 amino acids. Germline CDR1 is LNHDA and CDR2 is SQIVND (reference sequence).

The chain uses TRBV7-2 and TRBJ2-1; the D is unclear. Germline V CDR1 and CDR2: SGHTA, FQGNSA. The V and J ends lost 2 bases and 6 bases respectively, with 5 bases between them. The CDR3 has 12 amino acids. The CDR3 is CASSLNTNEQFF. The CDR3 nucleotides read TGTGCCAGCAGCTTAAACACCAATGAGCAGTTCTTC.

J is TRBJ2-7 and V is TRBV9; 7 positions match TRBD1. Losses at the gene ends were 6 bases for V and 4 bases for J; bases not matched to a gene: 7. Per germline, CDR1 SGDLS and CDR2 YYNGEE. The CDR3 spans 13 residues. CDR3 nucleotide sequence: TGTGCCAGCAACAGGGGTGAAGAATACGAGCAGTACTTC. Its protein is CASNRGEEYEQYF.

V is TRBV18 and J is TRBJ1-2, with 8 bases lining up with TRBD1. J gave up 2 bases and V 4 bases, and 18 bases lay outside the gene matches. From germline, CDR1 is KGHSH and CDR2 LQKENI. The CDR3 contains 19 residues. Written as DNA, the CDR3 is TGTGCCAGCTCACTTTTATTCCCGGGACAGGCTAACTTCAACTATGGCTACACCTTC. This translates into CASSLLFPGQANFNYGYTF.

V gene TRBV29-1 combines with J gene TRBJ1-1, with 12 nucleotides matching TRBD1. This CDR3 contains 14 residues. Germline V CDR1 and CDR2: SQVTM, ANQGSEA. V lost 7 bases, J lost 14 bases, and 17 bases stayed unmatched. CDR3 nucleotides: TGCAGCGGTACCAACCGGGACAGGGGGCTGGACCGCTTCTTT. This codes for CSGTNRDRGLDRFF.

This sequence joins TRBV11-2 and TRBJ1-2; 8 positions agree with TRBD1. V dropped 4 bases and J dropped 3; count of bases not matched to a gene: 16. The V gene's germline CDR1 is SGHAT and CDR2 FQNNGV. The length of the CDR3 is 18 residues. CDR3 sequence: CASSSTLQGGSSHYGYTF. The CDR3 DNA is TGTGCCAGCAGCTCAACTCTACAGGGGGGCTCGTCCCACTATGGCTACACCTTC.

The chain uses TRBV7-2 and TRBJ1-4; TRBD1 matches 7 bases. Trimming cost V 5 bases and J 1 base; bases outside gene matches: 7. Germline V CDR1 and CDR2: SGHTA, FQGNSA. The CDR3 runs 16 residues. The chain's CDR3 is CASSPRQGQTNEKLFF. CDR3 bases: TGTGCCAGCAGCCCTCGACAGGGCCAAACTAATGAAAAACTGTTTTTT.

This clone was detected only once. In DNA, the CDR3 is TGTGCCAGCAACCGCCCCCTCTGGCAGGGATATGGCTACACCTTC. It codes for CASNRPLWQGYGYTF. The chain uses TRBV28 and TRBJ1-2; tentative D call: TRBD1 (5 bases). The CDR3 length is 15 residues. V lost 7 bases and J lost 5, with 20 bases in between. The germline V gene encodes CDR1 MDHEN and CDR2 SYDVKM.

V usage is TRBV5-1 and J usage is TRBJ2-5; TRBD1 agrees at 7 bases. After removal of 4 bases from V and 1 base from J, the junction contained 7 bases not matched to a gene. Germline values: CDR1 SGHRS, CDR2 YFSETQ. The CDR3 runs to 15 residues. CDR3 in amino acids: CASSGTANVQETQYF. For the CDR3, the DNA is TGCGCCAGCAGCGGGACAGCTAACGTCCAAGAGACCCAGTACTTC.

The rearrangement links TRBV29-1 to TRBJ2-7, with 10 bases matching TRBD1. The junction had 12 bases not matched to a gene; V was cut back by 6 bases and J by 7 bases. The germline V gene has CDR1 SQVTM and CDR2 ANQGSEA. The CDR3 is 14 amino acids. CDR3 nucleotides: TGCAGCGTGGGGATGGGACAGGGGTTTTGGGAGCAGTACTTC. This sequence encodes CSVGMGQGFWEQYF.

The J gene is TRBJ1-5, the V gene TRBV28, with D possibly matching TRBD1 (6 bases). This CDR3 region has 16 residues. CDR1 is MDHEN and CDR2 is SYDVKM in the germline V gene. Trimming took 7 bases from V and 4 from J, leaving 20 bases between them. The CDR3 DNA is TGTGCCAGCATCCCCTCTACAGGGTCCGGGAATCAGCCCCAGCATTTT. It yields the protein CASIPSTGSGNQPQHF.

The chain carries TRBV19 and TRBJ2-2; D might be TRBD2 (5 bases). CDR3 length: 14 residues. The germline V and J ends were trimmed by 8 bases and 3 bases, with 13 bases remaining between them. The V gene's germline CDR1 is LNHDA and CDR2 SQIVND (reference sequence). The CDR3 nucleotides are TGTGCCAGTTCGGGGTTTCAGGACACCGGGGAGCTGTTTTTT. Translated, it gives CASSGFQDTGELFF.

This chain uses TRBV6-4 with TRBJ2-3; D possibly corresponds to TRBD2 (5 bases). The CDR3 spans 16 residues. V lost 3 bases and J 1 base, leaving 14 bases between the germline ends. Germline CDR1 is MRHNA and CDR2 is SNTAGT. CDR3 bases: TGTGCCAGCAGTGAGTCACTGGCGGGCGGCACAGATACGCAGTATTTT. It encodes CASSESLAGGTDTQYF.

This chain uses TRBV7-9 with TRBJ1-1, with TRBD1 matching 9 bases. Germline trimming cut 5 bases from V and 5 bases from J; bases unmatched to any gene: 9. Looked up from germline, CDR1 is SEHNR and CDR2 is FQNEAQ (reference sequence). This CDR3 region has 15 residues. The DNA of the CDR3 is TGTGCCAGCAGCGTAAACAGGGGGCCGGGTACTGAAGCTTTCTTT. It specifies CASSVNRGPGTEAFF.

The chain carries TRBV7-2 and TRBJ1-6, with 7 bases that match TRBD1. Germline CDR1 and CDR2: SGHTA and FQGNSA. The CDR3 spans 18 residues. The V gene end was trimmed by 1 base and the J gene end by 1 base; junction bases not matched to a gene: 7. CDR3 sequence reads: CASSLEGRGVSYNSPLHF. In DNA, the CDR3 is TGTGCCAGCAGCTTAGAGGGCAGGGGGGTATCCTATAATTCACCCCTCCACTTT.

J is TRBJ2-1 and V is TRBV19; tentative D call: TRBD2 (6 bases). Germline V gene sequence: CDR1 LNHDA, CDR2 SQIVND (reference sequence). The CDR3 runs to 15 residues. The V and J ends lost 5 bases and 9 bases respectively, with 20 bases between them. The CDR3 protein is CASSPVWSGEGEQFF. CDR3 bases: TGTGCCAGTAGTCCCGTTTGGTCGGGAGAGGGTGAGCAGTTCTTC.

The V gene is TRBV9, the J gene TRBJ2-7, with 12 nucleotides matching TRBD2. The CDR3 has 15 residues. Per germline, CDR1 SGDLS and CDR2 YYNGEE. V was pared by 3 bases and J by 2 bases, with 3 bases of the junction left unmatched. Written as DNA, the CDR3 is TGTGCCAGCAGCGCAGGACTAGCGGGAACCTACGAGCAGTACTTC. This sequence encodes CASSAGLAGTYEQYF.

The V call is TRBV18, the J call TRBJ2-5; D is unclear. CDR3 length: 15 amino acids. Germline loops: CDR1 KGHSH, CDR2 LQKENI. V was pared by 2 bases and J by 1 base, with 11 bases between. Here the CDR3 DNA reads TGTGCCAGCTCACCATTGGAGAGGATCCAAGAGACCCAGTACTTC. Amino acids: CASSPLERIQETQYF.

V usage is TRBV30 and J usage is TRBJ2-7; tentative D call: TRBD2 (6 bases). Deletions cut 5 bases from V and 5 bases from J, with 13 bases between. Germline CDR1 and CDR2: GTSNPN and SVGIG (reference sequence). CDR3 length: 12 residues. CDR3 sequence (DNA): TGTGCCTGGGGGACTCCCTGGCACGAGCAGTACTTC. Encoded protein: CAWGTPWHEQYF.

This clone came up a few times. The V call is TRBV6-1, the J call TRBJ2-1; weak D call: TRBD2 (6 bases). V lost 5 bases, J lost 8 bases, and 16 bases lay in between. Germline CDR1 MNHNS, CDR2 SASEGT. The CDR3 runs 14 residues. The CDR3 protein is CASSWRGPLDEQFF. In DNA form, the CDR3 reads TGTGCCAGCAGTTGGAGGGGCCCGCTCGATGAGCAGTTCTTC.

The genes are TRBV7-2 and TRBJ1-1, with 8 bases identical to TRBD1. Germline CDR1 reads SGHTA; CDR2 reads FQGNSA. J was trimmed by 12 bases and V by 3 bases; bases with no gene match: 9. The CDR3 runs 13 residues. CDR3 nucleotides: TGTGCCAGCAGCTTTGCCGGCCAGGGGGCAACTTTCTTT. Protein product: CASSFAGQGATFF.

This sequence joins TRBV27 and TRBJ1-4; 8 bases align to TRBD1. CDR3 size: 15 residues. The junction had 6 bases not matched to a gene; V was cut back by 1 base and J by 8 bases. Germline V gene sequence: CDR1 MNHEY, CDR2 SMNVEV (reference sequence). The DNA for the CDR3 is TGTGCCAGCAGTTTATGGGGGACAGGTCGGGAAAAACTGTTTTTT. Its translation: CASSLWGTGREKLFF. Full variable domain (outside the CDR3, taken from reference TRBV27 and TRBJ1-4): EAQVTQNPRYLITVTGKKLTVTCSQNMNHEYMSWYRQDPGLGLRQIYYSMNVEVTDKGDVPEGYKVSRKEKRNFPLILESPSPNQTSLYFCASSLWGTGREKLFFGSGTQLSVL.

This sequence joins TRBV5-1 and TRBJ2-3; maybe TRBD2 (6 bases). Trimming cost V 4 bases and J 6 bases, with 21 bases left between them. Germline V gene sequence: CDR1 SGHRS, CDR2 YFSETQ. The CDR3 consists of 16 residues. The CDR3 coding sequence is TGCGCCAGCAGCCCTCCTAGCGTGAGCAATAGGGATACGCAGTATTTT. This sequence encodes CASSPPSVSNRDTQYF.

The chain uses TRBV15 and TRBJ2-2, with TRBD1 matching over 7 bases. The CDR3 has 17 amino acids. The germline CDR1 and CDR2 sequences are LNHNV and YYDKDF (reference sequence). The V gene end was trimmed by 0 bases and the J gene end by 1 base; junction bases not matched to a gene: 5. CDR3 in amino acids: CATSRDKRDRNTGELFF. CDR3 coding DNA: TGTGCCACCAGCAGAGATAAAAGGGACAGGAACACCGGGGAGCTGTTTTTT.

About this clone itself: The identical CDR3 is also encoded by other nucleotide sequences in the sample. V is TRBV7-9 and J is TRBJ1-1; 9 nucleotides agree with TRBD1. Germline trimming cut 5 bases from V and 5 bases from J; bases unmatched to any gene: 6. Germline V lookup: CDR1 SEHNR, CDR2 FQNEAQ (reference sequence). The CDR3 contains 14 residues. This CDR3 is CASSPGQGWTEAFF. DNA for the CDR3: TGTGCCAGCAGCCCGGGACAGGGTTGGACTGAAGCTTTCTTT.

The V and J genes are TRBV4-1 and TRBJ2-3; D is uncertain. CDR3 length: 20 amino acids. V lost 0 bases, J lost 1 base, and 23 bases lay in between. The germline V gene encodes CDR1 MGHRA and CDR2 YSYEKL. CDR3 nucleotide sequence: TGCGCCAGCAGCCAAGATTGGCGGTGTCCCTTACCCCCCTGCACAGATACGCAGTATTTT. It codes for CASSQDWRCPLPPCTDTQYF.

The count of this clone is one. The chain combines TRBV7-9 with TRBJ1-1; the match to TRBD1 covers 7 bases. Germline CDR1 SEHNR, CDR2 FQNEAQ (reference sequence). The CDR3 is 15 amino acids. The ends lost 5 bases at V and 0 bases at J; junction bases unmatched: 6. The CDR3, as DNA: TGTGCCAGCAGCCGATCGACAGGGTTGAACACTGAAGCTTTCTTT. It translates to CASSRSTGLNTEAFF.

The table lists this clone with a few counts. The chain carries TRBV6-5 and TRBJ1-6; D is possibly TRBD1 (6 bases). This CDR3 contains 13 residues. The V and J ends lost 2 bases and 8 bases respectively, with 7 bases between them. In germline, CDR1 is MNHEY, CDR2 SVGAGI. The CDR3 coding sequence is TGTGCCAGCAGTTACGACAGGTATTCACCCCTCCACTTT. Protein product: CASSYDRYSPLHF.

The chain carries TRBV7-9 and TRBJ2-3; D not resolved. Germline V lookup: CDR1 SEHNR, CDR2 FQNEAQ (reference sequence). The ends were cut back, 1 base at V and 5 bases at J, with 13 bases in the middle. CDR3 length: 15 amino acids. The CDR3 loop reads CASSLEVTSQDTQYF. CDR3 in DNA: TGTGCCAGCAGCTTAGAGGTGACATCACAAGATACGCAGTATTTT.